This T cell receptor (beta chain) was observed in a study of cytomegalovirus exposure and HLA in healthy donors. Study-wide results and caveats: The Asian-associated ancestry cluster reportedly had fewer N-insertions than the approximately 610-donor mean in a later analysis.

As regards this clone: Its antigen is not known.

The CDR3 loop spans 15 amino acids. V was pared by 0 bases and J by 4 bases, with 13 bases between. From germline, CDR1 is SGDLS and CDR2 YYNGEE. PCR amplification relied on 60 Vbeta primers (plus 13 Jbeta primers). Clones were sequenced by immunoSEQ multiplex PCR, and TCRdb holds only the in-frame ones, with some missing. Altogether approximately 300,000 clones are present, about four fifths being singletons, with the ten largest covering around 0.33%. The chain links TRBV9 to TRBJ1-2; D is unclear. The receptor was isolated from a girl aged 2 to 10 in good health and CMV-seronegative. The sequencing input was PBMCs. CDR3 amino acids: CASSVALTDPYGYTF. CDR3 bases: TGTGCCAGCAGCGTAGCCCTAACAGATCCCTATGGCTACACCTTC.